This TCR beta chain originates from a study of blood T cell repertoires in COVID-19. Study background: PBMCs, B-cell-depleted T cells, or T cells provided the cDNA or gDNA that made up the material.

Trimming cost V 5 bases and J 3 bases, with 8 bases left between them. Germline assignment: CDR1 SGHTA and CDR2 FQGNSA. The CDR3 is made up of 12 amino acids. This clone was seen more than once but under ten times. Original handling: Scientists estimated how many nucleated cells there were by amplifying reference gene primers. Using immunoSEQ multiplex PCR, the repertoire was profiled, and TCRdb retains in-frame clones only, with some absent. Clone size and V and J calls were adopted from that table, with D and trimming inferred from the DNA. The sample shows around 120,000 clones, approximately 81% of them seen only once.

This receptor was obtained from a human donor in a cohort sampled during active COVID-19. The V and J genes are TRBV7-2 and TRBJ2-7, with a possible D match to TRBD1 (5 bases). The material sequenced was peripheral blood. The CDR3 here is CASSATGYEQYF. Here the CDR3 DNA reads TGTGCCAGCAGCGCCACAGGCTACGAGCAGTACTTC. Based on the CDR3 plus reference TRBV7-2 and TRBJ2-7, the full variable domain is GAGVSQSPSNKVTEKGKDVELRCDPISGHTALYWYRQSLGQGLEFLIYFQGNSAPDKSGLPSDRFSAERTGGSVSTLTIQRTQQEDSAVYLCASSATGYEQYFGPGTRLTVT.